One T cell receptor beta chain is described in this entry. No antigen is known for it. CDR1 is SGHTA and CDR2 is FQGNSA in the germline V gene. This CDR3 has 14 amino acids. The V end lost 0 bases, the J end lost 0 bases, and 5 bases lay between the germline ends. The authors obtained roughly 2 micrograms of genomic DNA from cryopreserved PBMCs for TCR beta libraries. Clones were sequenced by immunoSEQ multiplex PCR, and TCRdb holds only the in-frame ones, with some missing. The sample includes 110,000 to 150,000 clones, about 76% seen only once; the top ten take 5.1%. The sample belongs to a study of cytotoxic CD8 clonotypes in ibrutinib-treated CLL. Study in general: Patient counts were 11 relapsed/refractory, roughly 15 treatment-naive and about 18 IGHV unmutated. Mean per-sample yields comprised roughly 280,000 productive templates and 85,000 to 95,000 productive rearrangements.

Study findings and constraints: Sample timing was unmatched between remission and later-progressing patients; lymph nodes unstudied.

The sequencing used PBMCs, collected after 24 months of ibrutinib treatment. This receptor was taken from a human donor with chronic lymphocytic leukemia. This sequence joins TRBV7-2 and TRBJ1-2; no reliable D call. The CDR3: CASSLAVANYGYTF. The CDR3 DNA follows: TGTGCCAGCAGCTTAGCTGTGGCTAACTATGGCTACACCTTC.